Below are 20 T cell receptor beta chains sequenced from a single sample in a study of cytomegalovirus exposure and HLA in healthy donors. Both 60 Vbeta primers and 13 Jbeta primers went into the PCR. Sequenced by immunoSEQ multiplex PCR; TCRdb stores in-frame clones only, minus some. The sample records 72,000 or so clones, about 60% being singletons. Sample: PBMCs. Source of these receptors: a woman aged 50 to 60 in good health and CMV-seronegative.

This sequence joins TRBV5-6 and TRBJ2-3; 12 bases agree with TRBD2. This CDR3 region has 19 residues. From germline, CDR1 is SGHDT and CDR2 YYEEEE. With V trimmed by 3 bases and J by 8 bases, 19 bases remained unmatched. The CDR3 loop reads CASSSPAGLAGSLPVTQYF. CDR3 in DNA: TGTGCCAGCAGCTCGCCCGCTGGACTAGCGGGAAGCCTCCCAGTTACGCAGTATTTT.

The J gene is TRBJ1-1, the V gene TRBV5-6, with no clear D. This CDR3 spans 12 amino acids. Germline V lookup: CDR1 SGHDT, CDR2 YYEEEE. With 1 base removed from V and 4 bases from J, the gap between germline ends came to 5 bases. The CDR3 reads CASSLFRTEAFF. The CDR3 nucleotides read TGTGCCAGCAGCTTGTTCCGCACTGAAGCTTTCTTT.

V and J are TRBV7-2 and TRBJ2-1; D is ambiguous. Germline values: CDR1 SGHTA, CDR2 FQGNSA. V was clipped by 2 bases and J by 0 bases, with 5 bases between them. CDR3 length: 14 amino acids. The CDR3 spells CASSLRGSYNEQFF. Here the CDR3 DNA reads TGTGCCAGCAGCTTACGCGGCTCCTACAATGAGCAGTTCTTC.

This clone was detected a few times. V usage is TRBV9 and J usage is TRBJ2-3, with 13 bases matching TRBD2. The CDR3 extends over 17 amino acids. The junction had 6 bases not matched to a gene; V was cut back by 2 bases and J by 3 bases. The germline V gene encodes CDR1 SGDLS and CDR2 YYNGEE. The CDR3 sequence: CASSVRPGLAGTDTQYF. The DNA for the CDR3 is TGTGCCAGCAGCGTTCGACCGGGACTAGCGGGAACAGATACGCAGTATTTT.

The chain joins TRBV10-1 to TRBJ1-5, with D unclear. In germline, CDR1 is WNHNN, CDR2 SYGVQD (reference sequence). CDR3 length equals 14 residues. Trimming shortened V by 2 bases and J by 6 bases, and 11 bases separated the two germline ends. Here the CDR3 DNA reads TGCGCCAGCAGTGAGGGGCAGGAGGGTCAGCCCCAGCATTTT. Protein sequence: CASSEGQEGQPQHF.

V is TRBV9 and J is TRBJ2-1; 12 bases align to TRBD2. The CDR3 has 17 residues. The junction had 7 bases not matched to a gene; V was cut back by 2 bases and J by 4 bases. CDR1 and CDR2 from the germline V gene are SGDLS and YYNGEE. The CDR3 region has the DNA TGTGCCAGCAGCGTGGGACTAGCGGGCCCGCTATACAATGAGCAGTTCTTC. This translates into CASSVGLAGPLYNEQFF.

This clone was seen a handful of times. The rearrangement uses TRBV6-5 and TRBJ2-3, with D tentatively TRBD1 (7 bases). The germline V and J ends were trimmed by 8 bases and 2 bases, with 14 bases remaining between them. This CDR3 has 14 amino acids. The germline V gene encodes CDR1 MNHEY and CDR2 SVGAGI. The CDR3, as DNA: TGTGCCAGCTCGCGGGACAGTTTCACAGATACGCAGTATTTT. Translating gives CASSRDSFTDTQYF.

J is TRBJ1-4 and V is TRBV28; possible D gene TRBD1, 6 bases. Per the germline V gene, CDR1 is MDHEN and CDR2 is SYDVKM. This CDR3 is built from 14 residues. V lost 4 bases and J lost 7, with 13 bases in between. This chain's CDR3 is CASSSQDRLEKLFF. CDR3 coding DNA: TGTGCCAGCAGTTCACAGGACAGACTTGAAAAACTGTTTTTT.

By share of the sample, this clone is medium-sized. The CDR3 loop reads CASSSPIQLNTEAFF. The DNA for the CDR3 is TGTGCCAGCAGCTCCCCCATACAGCTGAACACTGAAGCTTTCTTT. J is TRBJ1-1 and V is TRBV6-6; no clear D gene. There are 15 residues in the CDR3. Germline V gene data show CDR1 as MNHNY and CDR2 as SVGAGI (reference sequence). V lost 6 bases and J lost 0, with 14 bases in between.

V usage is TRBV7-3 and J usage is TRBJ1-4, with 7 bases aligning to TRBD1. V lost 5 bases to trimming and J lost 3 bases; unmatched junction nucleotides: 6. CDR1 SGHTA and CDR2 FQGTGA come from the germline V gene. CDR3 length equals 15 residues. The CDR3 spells CASSPSGQPNEKLFF. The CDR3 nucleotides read TGTGCCAGCAGCCCCTCGGGACAGCCTAATGAAAAACTGTTTTTT. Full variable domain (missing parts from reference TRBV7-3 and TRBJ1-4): GAGVSQTPSNKVTEKGKYVELRCDPISGHTALYWYRQSLGQGPEFLIYFQGTGAADDSGLPNDRFFAVRPEGSVSTLKIQRTERGDSAVYLCASSPSGQPNEKLFFGSGTQLSVL.

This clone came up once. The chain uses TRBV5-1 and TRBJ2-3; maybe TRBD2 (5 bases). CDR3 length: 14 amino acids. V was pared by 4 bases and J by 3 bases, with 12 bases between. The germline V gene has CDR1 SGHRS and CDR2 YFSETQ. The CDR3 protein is CASSGGGLTDTQYF. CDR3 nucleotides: TGCGCCAGCAGCGGCGGAGGTCTGACAGATACGCAGTATTTT.

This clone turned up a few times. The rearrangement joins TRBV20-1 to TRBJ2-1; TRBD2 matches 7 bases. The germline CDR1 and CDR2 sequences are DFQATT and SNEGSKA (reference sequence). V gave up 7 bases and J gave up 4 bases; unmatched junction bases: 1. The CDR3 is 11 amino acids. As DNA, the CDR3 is TGCAGTGGGGGGGGTTACAATGAGCAGTTCTTC. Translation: CSGGGYNEQFF.

The CDR3 loop is CASRYGLAGAYEQYF. CDR3 sequence (DNA): TGTGCCAGCAGGTACGGACTAGCGGGAGCCTACGAGCAGTACTTC. This chain connects TRBV6-5 to TRBJ2-7, with 13 bases matching TRBD2. Germline V lookup: CDR1 MNHEY, CDR2 SVGAGI. The CDR3 length is 15 residues. The junction had 4 bases not matched to a gene; V was cut back by 6 bases and J by 2 bases.

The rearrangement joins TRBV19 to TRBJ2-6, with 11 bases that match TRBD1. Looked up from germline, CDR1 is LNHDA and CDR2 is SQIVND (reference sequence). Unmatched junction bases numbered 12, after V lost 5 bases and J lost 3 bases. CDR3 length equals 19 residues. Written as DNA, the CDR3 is TGTGCCAGTAGTGGGAGGTCCGGGACAGGGGGTGGTGGGGCCAACGTCCTGACTTTC. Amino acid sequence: CASSGRSGTGGGGANVLTF.

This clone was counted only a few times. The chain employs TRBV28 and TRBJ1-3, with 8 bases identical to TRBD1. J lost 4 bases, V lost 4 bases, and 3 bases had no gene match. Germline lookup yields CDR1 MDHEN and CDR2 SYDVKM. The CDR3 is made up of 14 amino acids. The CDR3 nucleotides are TGTGCCAGCAGTTATGACAGGGGAGGAAACACCATATATTTT. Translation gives CASSYDRGGNTIYF.

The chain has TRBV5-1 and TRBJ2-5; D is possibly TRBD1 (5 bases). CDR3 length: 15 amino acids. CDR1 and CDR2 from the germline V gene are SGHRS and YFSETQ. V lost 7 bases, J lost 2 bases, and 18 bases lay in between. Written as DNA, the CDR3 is TGCGCCAGCGCCCGGGTTGGGGCTTCTCAAGAGACCCAGTACTTC. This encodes CASARVGASQETQYF.

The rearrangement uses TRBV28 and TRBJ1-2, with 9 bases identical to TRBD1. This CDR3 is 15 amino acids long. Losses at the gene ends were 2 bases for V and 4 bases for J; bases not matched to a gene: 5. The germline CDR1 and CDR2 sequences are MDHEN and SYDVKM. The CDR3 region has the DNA TGTGCCAGCAGTTTAACCGGGACAGGGAGCTATGGCTACACCTTC. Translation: CASSLTGTGSYGYTF.

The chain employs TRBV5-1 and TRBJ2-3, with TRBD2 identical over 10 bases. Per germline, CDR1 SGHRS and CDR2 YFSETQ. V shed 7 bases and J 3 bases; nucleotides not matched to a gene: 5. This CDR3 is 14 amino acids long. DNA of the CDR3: TGCGCCAGCGAAGCGGGAGGGCCAACAGATACGCAGTATTTT. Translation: CASEAGGPTDTQYF.

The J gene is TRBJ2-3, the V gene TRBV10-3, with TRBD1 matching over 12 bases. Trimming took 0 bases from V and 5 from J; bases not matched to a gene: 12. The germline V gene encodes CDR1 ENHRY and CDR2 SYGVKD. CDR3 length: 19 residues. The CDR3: CAISESFGTGGAIRDTQYF. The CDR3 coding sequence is TGTGCCATCAGTGAGTCGTTTGGGACAGGGGGCGCAATTAGAGATACGCAGTATTTT.

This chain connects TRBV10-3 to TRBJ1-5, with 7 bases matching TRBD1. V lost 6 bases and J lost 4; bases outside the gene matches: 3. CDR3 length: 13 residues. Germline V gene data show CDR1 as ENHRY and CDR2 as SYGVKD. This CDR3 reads CAIRPTGNQPQHF. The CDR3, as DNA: TGTGCCATCAGACCGACAGGGAATCAGCCCCAGCATTTT.